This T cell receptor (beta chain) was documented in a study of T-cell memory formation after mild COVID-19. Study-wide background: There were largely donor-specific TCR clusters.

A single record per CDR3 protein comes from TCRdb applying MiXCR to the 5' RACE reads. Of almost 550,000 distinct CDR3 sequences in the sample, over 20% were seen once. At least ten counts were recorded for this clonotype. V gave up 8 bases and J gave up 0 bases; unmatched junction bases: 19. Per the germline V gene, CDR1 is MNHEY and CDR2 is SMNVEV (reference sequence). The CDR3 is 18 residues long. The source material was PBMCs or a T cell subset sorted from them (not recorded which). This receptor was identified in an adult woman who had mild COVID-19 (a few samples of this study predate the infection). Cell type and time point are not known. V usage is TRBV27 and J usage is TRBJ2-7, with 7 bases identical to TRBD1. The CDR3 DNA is TGTGCCAGCTACCCGTCGCCCCCAGCCGGGACAGACTCCTACGAGCAGTACTTC. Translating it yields CASYPSPPAGTDSYEQYF.